This T cell receptor beta chain originates from a study of beta chain features in type 1 diabetes. Study-wide findings and caveats: Significant though moderate, a shortening of TCRB CDR3s appeared in all four CD4+ subsets of Type 1 diabetes patients.

The length of the CDR3 is 14 residues. Looked up from germline, CDR1 is SGHNT and CDR2 is YENEEA. J gave up 6 bases and V 5 bases, and 7 bases lay outside the gene matches. Sequencing targeted expressed TCRB transcripts, as all isolated RNA had been reverse transcribed. Clones were read by immunoSEQ multiplex PCR, and TCRdb kept only the in-frame ones, dropping some. The table includes almost 350,000 clones, about a tenth detected once. This clone was detected ten times or more. Its antigen is not identified. The sample consisted of central memory CD4+ T cells from blood. The chain combines TRBV11-3 with TRBJ2-7, with 10 nucleotides matching TRBD1. This clonotype originated in a man aged 30 to 39 with type 1 diabetes. The chain's CDR3 is CASSPNGQGGEQYF. The CDR3 nucleotides are TGTGCCAGCAGCCCGAACGGACAGGGGGGCGAGCAGTACTTC.